The entry below gives a single TCR beta chain sequence along with its context. This sample stems from a study of blood T cell repertoires in COVID-19. With V trimmed by 2 bases and J by 4 bases, 0 bases remained unmatched. The CDR3 totals 12 residues. The germline gives CDR1 GTSNPN, CDR2 SVGIG (reference sequence). This table comes from immunoSEQ multiplex PCR, and its TCRdb copy is limited to in-frame clones, with some not included. The repertoire includes around 130,000 clones, roughly 85% of them detected once, and just under 3% sits in the top ten. The sequence came from a man aged 45-65 years with acute or convalescent COVID-19. The sample was peripheral blood. The chain carries TRBV30 and TRBJ2-3; 7 bases match TRBD1. As DNA, the CDR3 is TGTGCCTGGAGTACAGGGGCAGATACGCAGTATTTT. Translating gives CAWSTGADTQYF.